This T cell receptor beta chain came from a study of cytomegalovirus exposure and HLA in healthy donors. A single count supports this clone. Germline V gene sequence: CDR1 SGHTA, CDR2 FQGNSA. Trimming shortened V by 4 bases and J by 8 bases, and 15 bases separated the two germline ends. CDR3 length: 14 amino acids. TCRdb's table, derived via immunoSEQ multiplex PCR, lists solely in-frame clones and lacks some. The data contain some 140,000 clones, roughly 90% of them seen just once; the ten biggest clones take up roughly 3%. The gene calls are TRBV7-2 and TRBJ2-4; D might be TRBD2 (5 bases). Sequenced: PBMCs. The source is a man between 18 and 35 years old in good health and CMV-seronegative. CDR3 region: CASSSNRRRDIQYF. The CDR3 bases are TGTGCCAGCAGCTCAAACCGGAGGCGAGACATTCAGTACTTC.